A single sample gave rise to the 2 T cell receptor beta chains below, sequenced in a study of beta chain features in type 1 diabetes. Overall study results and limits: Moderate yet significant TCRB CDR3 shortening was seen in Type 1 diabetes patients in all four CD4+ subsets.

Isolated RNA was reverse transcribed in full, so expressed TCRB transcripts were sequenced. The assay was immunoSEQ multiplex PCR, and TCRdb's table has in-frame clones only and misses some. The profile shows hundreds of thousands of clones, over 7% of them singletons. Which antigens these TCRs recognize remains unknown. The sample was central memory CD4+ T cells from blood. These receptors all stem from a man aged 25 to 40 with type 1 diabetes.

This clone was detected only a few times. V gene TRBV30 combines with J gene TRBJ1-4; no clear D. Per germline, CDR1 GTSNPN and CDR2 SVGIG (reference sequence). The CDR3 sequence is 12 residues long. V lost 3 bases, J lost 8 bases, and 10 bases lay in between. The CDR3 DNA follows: TGTGCCTGGAGCCTCGGATTGGAAAAACTGTTTTTT. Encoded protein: CAWSLGLEKLFF.

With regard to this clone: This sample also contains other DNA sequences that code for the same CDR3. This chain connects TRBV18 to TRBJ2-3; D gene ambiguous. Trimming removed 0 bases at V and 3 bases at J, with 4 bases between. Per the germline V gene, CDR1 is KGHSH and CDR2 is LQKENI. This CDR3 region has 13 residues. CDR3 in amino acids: CASSPPVTDTQYF. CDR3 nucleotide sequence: TGTGCCAGCTCACCACCGGTTACAGATACGCAGTATTTT.